A selection of T cell receptor beta chains follows, all from one sample in a study of T cells after yellow fever vaccination. One entry per CDR3 protein, called by TCRdb with MiXCR from the 5' RACE reads. The sample lists fewer than 400,000 distinct CDR3 sequences; around 10% were seen once. The starting material was CD4+ T cells sorted from PBMCs, obtained 45 days after the yellow fever booster vaccination. The source is a man younger than 30 who received the YFV17D yellow fever vaccine. Each CDR3 is given with its conserved first and last residue. D genes are given only for firm matches. Clone sizes are given selectively: once, few, many, or a class where the clone is expanded.

CDR3aa	CDR3nt	d_gene	abundance	v_gene	j_gene
CASSYSAGRVTKGYTF	TGTGCCAGCAGTTACTCTGCCGGGCGGGTAACGAAGGGCTACACCTTC	NA	NA	TRBV6-6	TRBJ1-2
CASSLDMGTGIYEQYF	TGTGCCAGCAGCTTAGATATGGGGACAGGGATTTACGAGCAGTACTTC	TRBD1	NA	TRBV7-2	TRBJ2-7
CSASGTGGLRKTQYF	TGCAGTGCTAGCGGGACGGGGGGTTTACGTAAGACCCAGTACTTC	TRBD2	few	TRBV20-1	TRBJ2-5
CASSSTGAGETQYF	TGTGCCAGCAGCTCGACAGGGGCAGGGGAGACCCAGTACTTC	TRBD1	many	TRBV7-7	TRBJ2-5
CSARNQGEGYTF	TGCAGTGCTAGAAATCAGGGTGAGGGCTACACCTTC	NA	NA	TRBV20-1	TRBJ1-2
CSARDERGAGETQYF	TGCAGTGCTAGAGATGAAAGGGGGGCGGGAGAGACCCAGTACTTC	NA	few	TRBV20-1	TRBJ2-5
CASSPRGSQETQYF	TGTGCCAGCTCTCCCCGGGGGAGCCAAGAGACCCAGTACTTC	NA	NA	TRBV6-4	TRBJ2-5
CASSPRGSYTGELFF	TGTGCCAGCAGCCCCCGGGGGTCATACACCGGGGAGCTGTTTTTT	NA	NA	TRBV9	TRBJ2-2
CASSQGSLGYTF	TGTGCCAGCAGCCAAGGGTCCTTAGGCTACACCTTC	NA	few	TRBV4-2	TRBJ1-2
CASRFGTALWYQPQHF	TGTGCCAGCAGGTTCGGGACGGCCCTATGGTATCAGCCCCAGCATTTT	NA	NA	TRBV28	TRBJ1-5
CASSLYRDTRETQYF	TGTGCCAGCAGCTTGTACCGGGACACTCGAGAGACCCAGTACTTC	NA	NA	TRBV7-8	TRBJ2-5